One sample yielded the 21 T cell receptor beta chains listed below, sequenced in a study of radiotherapy plus CTLA-4 blockade in lung cancer (dated by TCRdb to between 2018 and 2020). Libraries were prepared through the immunoSEQ multiplex PCR assay. TCRdb limited this immuneACCESS table to in-frame rearrangements with V and J called. A share of clones is missing; checked studies link under half to unresolved V genes, and the rest is unexplained. The sample records approximately 100,000 clones, approximately 78% of which are singletons. Roughly 3.5% of the sample lies in the top ten. Sequencing used peripheral blood, obtained from a patient treated with radiotherapy plus ipilimumab. Source of these receptors: a human donor with non-small cell lung cancer who had a partial response to radiotherapy plus ipilimumab.

The chain recombines TRBV5-1 with TRBJ2-3; D is possibly TRBD2 (5 bases). Germline V gene sequence: CDR1 SGHRS, CDR2 YFSETQ. Deletions cut 4 bases from V and 2 bases from J, with 8 bases between. This CDR3 spans 13 amino acids. CDR3 sequence (DNA): TGCGCCAGCAGCCTTAGCGCCACAGATACGCAGTATTTT. This gives the protein CASSLSATDTQYF.

About this clone itself: A junction end diverges from the germline sequence, so it may reflect a read error. Other DNA sequences in the same sample also yield this CDR3. This rearrangement joins TRBV11-2 to TRBJ2-2, with a tentative D call TRBD2 (5 bases). This CDR3 spans 12 amino acids. Germline lookup yields CDR1 SGHAT and CDR2 FQNNGV. CDR3 loop: CASSLPVGELFF. The CDR3 region has the DNA TGTGCCAGCAGCTTACCAGTCGGGGAGCTGTTTTTC.

CDR3 loop: CASSSAQGTGNTIYF. The CDR3, as DNA: TGTGCCAGCAGTAGCGCCCAGGGGACTGGAAACACCATATATTTT. The chain uses TRBV28 and TRBJ1-3; tentatively, D is TRBD1 (6 bases). V lost 5 bases and J lost 2, with 13 bases in between. The CDR3 spans 15 residues. The germline gives CDR1 MDHEN, CDR2 SYDVKM.

The chain recombines TRBV7-6 with TRBJ2-5; TRBD2 is a possible D gene (6 bases). Germline V gene sequence: CDR1 SGHVS, CDR2 FNYEAQ. V shed 5 bases and J shed 5 bases, with 12 bases lying between them. The CDR3 has 13 amino acids. The CDR3 here is CASSGGTQETQYF. The CDR3 nucleotides are TGTGCCAGCAGCGGAGGGACGCAGGAGACCCAGTACTTC.

V and J are TRBV11-3 and TRBJ2-1; TRBD2 matches at 9 bases. This CDR3 has 15 amino acids. V was pared by 2 bases and J by 6 bases, with 5 bases of the junction left unmatched. The germline gives CDR1 SGHNT, CDR2 YENEEA. In DNA, the CDR3 is TGTGCCAGCAGCTTAAGGTCTAGCGGGATCAATGAGCAGTTCTTC. Protein product: CASSLRSSGINEQFF.

CDR3 DNA: TGTGCCAGCAGTTTGCGGGCTAGCGGGAGGAACACAGATACGCAGTATTTT. This sequence encodes CASSLRASGRNTDTQYF. The chain combines TRBV27 with TRBJ2-3, with 11 bases aligning to TRBD2. Germline values: CDR1 MNHEY, CDR2 SMNVEV (reference sequence). The V segment lost 3 bases and the J segment 2 bases; nucleotides outside the gene matches: 7. The CDR3 is 17 amino acids.

The chain joins TRBV11-1 to TRBJ2-3, with 7 bases identical to TRBD2. The CDR3 sequence is 16 residues long. Germline V gene data show CDR1 as SGHAT and CDR2 as FQDESV (reference sequence). Trimming at V came to 2 bases and at J to 4 bases, leaving 9 bases not matched to a gene. The CDR3 loop reads CASSLQGGRESDTQYF. DNA for the CDR3: TGTGCCAGCAGCTTACAGGGCGGGAGAGAATCAGATACGCAGTATTTT.

Turning to this clone: Other DNA sequences in the sample encode the same CDR3. The chain carries TRBV18 and TRBJ2-3, with 7 bases aligning to TRBD1. CDR1 and CDR2 from the germline V gene are KGHSH and LQKENI. CDR3 length: 15 amino acids. V lost 6 bases to trimming and J lost 0 bases; unmatched junction nucleotides: 6. The CDR3 sequence: CASSHGQVSTDTQYF. CDR3 in DNA: TGTGCCAGCTCGCATGGACAGGTTAGCACAGATACGCAGTATTTT. Combining the CDR3 with reference TRBV18 and TRBJ2-3 gives the whole variable domain NAGVMQNPRHLVRRRGQEARLRCSPMKGHSHVYWYRQLPEEGLKFMVYLQKENIIDESGMPKERFSAEFPKEGPSILRIQQVVRGDSAAYFCASSHGQVSTDTQYFGPGTRLTVL.

The chain couples TRBV5-1 to TRBJ2-3; TRBD2 aligns across 10 bases. After removal of 1 base from V and 1 base from J, the junction contained 3 bases not matched to a gene. The CDR3 runs 16 residues. Germline loops: CDR1 SGHRS, CDR2 YFSETQ. The CDR3 DNA reads as TGCGCCAGCAGCTTGAGAGGGACTAGCGGCACAGATACGCAGTATTTT. Protein: CASSLRGTSGTDTQYF. The variable domain in full, with the rest retrieved from reference TRBV5-1 and TRBJ2-3, is KAGVTQTPRYLIKTRGQQVTLSCSPISGHRSVSWYQQTPGQGLQFLFEYFSETQRNKGNFPGRFSGRQFSNSRSEMNVSTLELGDSALYLCASSLRGTSGTDTQYFGPGTRLTVL.

CDR3 in DNA: TGTGCCAGCTCACAGGGCCAGGGGAACACTGAAGCTTTCTTT. It yields the protein CASSQGQGNTEAFF. The V gene is TRBV18, the J gene TRBJ1-1, with D tentatively TRBD1 (5 bases). Between the trimmed V and J ends, which lost 4 bases and 1 base, there was a span of 10 bases. The CDR3 runs to 14 residues. In germline, CDR1 is KGHSH, CDR2 LQKENI. The full variable domain, with the rest looked up from reference TRBV18 and TRBJ1-1, is NAGVMQNPRHLVRRRGQEARLRCSPMKGHSHVYWYRQLPEEGLKFMVYLQKENIIDESGMPKERFSAEFPKEGPSILRIQQVVRGDSAAYFCASSQGQGNTEAFFGQGTRLTVV.

This chain connects TRBV2 to TRBJ2-1; TRBD1 aligns across 8 bases. From germline, CDR1 is SNHLY and CDR2 FYNNEI. The CDR3 extends over 14 amino acids. Trimming cost V 0 bases and J 6 bases; bases outside gene matches: 1. The CDR3 reads CASSEADRVNEQFF. The CDR3 region has the DNA TGTGCCAGCAGTGAAGCGGACAGGGTCAATGAGCAGTTCTTC.

This chain uses TRBV19 with TRBJ2-7, with 8 bases lining up with TRBD2. Germline V CDR1 and CDR2: LNHDA, SQIVND (reference sequence). V lost 7 bases, J lost 7 bases, and 18 bases stayed unmatched. This CDR3 is 16 amino acids long. The CDR3 DNA is TGTGCCAGTACCGAGACCGGAGCGGGAGCCCCTCGGGAGCAGTACTTC. Encoded protein: CASTETGAGAPREQYF.

This clone was picked up a small number of times. This chain links TRBV5-1 with TRBJ1-2; D not certain. The CDR3 is made up of 13 amino acids. Germline V lookup: CDR1 SGHRS, CDR2 YFSETQ. The V gene lost 4 bases and the J gene lost 5 bases, with 12 bases spanning the gap. The CDR3 coding sequence is TGCGCCAGCAGCCTCATTCCGGGGTATGGCTACACCTTC. The encoded protein is CASSLIPGYGYTF.

V is TRBV28 and J is TRBJ2-7; D perhaps matches TRBD2 (6 bases). CDR3 length: 14 residues. From germline, CDR1 is MDHEN and CDR2 SYDVKM. The germline V and J ends were trimmed by 5 bases and 6 bases, with 17 bases remaining between them. The CDR3 coding sequence is TGTGCCAGCAGTACCACCCGGGGGACGGGCGAGCAGTACTTC. Translated: CASSTTRGTGEQYF.

The V and J genes are TRBV12-5 and TRBJ1-2; D is uncertain. V lost 7 bases and J 5 bases, leaving 14 bases between the germline ends. CDR3 size: 13 residues. CDR1 is LGHNT, CDR2 FRNRAP, per germline. CDR3 coding DNA: TGTGCTAGTGCCCGATCGGGTGGGTATGGCTACACCTTC. This sequence encodes CASARSGGYGYTF.

This chain uses TRBV23-1 with TRBJ1-5; D is possibly TRBD1 (5 bases). TRBV23-1 is an open reading frame, and its role is uncertain. The CDR3 extends over 16 amino acids. The V end lost 0 bases, the J end lost 5 bases, and 14 bases lay between the germline ends. The CDR3 DNA reads TGCGCCAGCAGTCAATCTGAGGGGCGGGGGGATCAGCCCCAGCATTTT. It is translated as CASSQSEGRGDQPQHF.

V gene TRBV5-1 combines with J gene TRBJ2-7; D gene uncertain. CDR3 length: 14 residues. Germline V gene data show CDR1 as SGHRS and CDR2 as YFSETQ. V lost 4 bases to trimming and J lost 2 bases, with 13 bases between them. CDR3 sequence reads: CASSIDLPPYEQYF. CDR3 nucleotide sequence: TGCGCCAGCAGCATCGACTTGCCTCCCTACGAGCAGTACTTC. The whole variable domain, remainder taken from reference TRBV5-1 and TRBJ2-7, is KAGVTQTPRYLIKTRGQQVTLSCSPISGHRSVSWYQQTPGQGLQFLFEYFSETQRNKGNFPGRFSGRQFSNSRSEMNVSTLELGDSALYLCASSIDLPPYEQYFGPGTRLTVT.

V usage is TRBV18 and J usage is TRBJ1-6; tentatively, D is TRBD1 (5 bases). V was clipped by 1 base and J by 10 bases, with 20 bases between them. The CDR3 totals 17 residues. The germline CDR1 and CDR2 sequences are KGHSH and LQKENI. The CDR3 sequence is CASSPLTDTGQGSPLHF. CDR3 in DNA: TGTGCCAGCTCACCACTTACTGACACGGGCCAGGGATCACCCCTCCACTTT.

The table lists this clone with a few counts. This chain uses TRBV20-1 with TRBJ1-1; D gene uncertain. This CDR3 region has 8 residues. Germline V CDR1 and CDR2: DFQATT, SNEGSKA (reference sequence). The CDR3 DNA follows: TGCAGGGCGGAAGAAGCTTTCTTT. It is translated as CRAEEAFF.

The V call is TRBV16, the J call TRBJ2-7; 8 nucleotides agree with TRBD1. Germline values: CDR1 KGHSY, CDR2 FQNENV. The ends lost 4 bases at V and 6 bases at J; junction bases unmatched: 14. The length of the CDR3 is 16 residues. The CDR3 DNA reads TGTGCCAGCAGCCGGCCTCGGGGGACAGGCACCTCCGAGCAGTACTTC. This encodes CASSRPRGTGTSEQYF. Supplemented by reference TRBV16 and TRBJ2-7, the full variable domain reads GEEVAQTPKHLVRGEGQKAKLYCAPIKGHSYVFWYQQVLKNEFKFLISFQNENVFDETGMPKERFSAKCLPNSPCSLEIQATKLEDSAVYFCASSRPRGTGTSEQYFGPGTRLTVT.

The table lists this clone with a few counts. The chain uses TRBV6-1 and TRBJ2-7, with TRBD1 matching over 7 bases. This CDR3 contains 11 residues. CDR1 is MNHNS, CDR2 SASEGT, per germline. The J segment lost 6 bases and the V segment lost 6 bases, leaving 2 bases of the junction unmatched. The DNA for the CDR3 is TGTGCCAGCAGGAGACAGGGCGAGCAGTACTTC. It encodes CASRRQGEQYF.